This T cell receptor beta chain appears in the sequencing data of a study of hypomethylating agent response in myelodysplastic syndrome (dated by TCRdb to the early 2020s). Study-level background: The hypomethylating agents azacitidine (8 of 11) or decitabine (3 of 11) were used to treat the patients. TET2 mutation was identified most frequently, being present in 5 of 11 patients. Of the myelodysplastic syndrome patients in the cohort, 8 or 9 were male and 2 were female. A mean patient age of around 70 +/- 6 years was recorded, and a diploid cytogenetic profile was observed most commonly. Four or five patients did not respond, whereas six or seven responded with either complete response or hematologic improvement. Complete response or hematologic improvement counted as response, and patients meeting neither criterion were classed as non-responders. What the research found in general, with its limitations: After hypomethylating agent treatment, no significant change in richness, rarefaction diversity or clonality was seen, either across all patients or within response groups. The healthy control donors were not matched in age to the MDS patients, and this mismatch could have affected the comparison between MDS and healthy donors. Only around 12 patients were analyzed, so the study cohort was small. Novel clonotypes were found to emerge more often in responders, whereas more contracted clonotypes were observed in non-responders after treatment. The shared GLIPH2 clusters might recognize novel MDS antigens, but this possibility was not confirmed and requires experimental validation.

Preparation of the library involved the immunoSEQ multiplex PCR assay. Survey resolution was used, with two replicates of about 200 ng each, totaling 400 ng of DNA per sample. The hsTCRB kit detected rearranged TCRB sequences in genomic DNA using multiplex PCR primers targeting V and J genes. The first PCR used the QIAGEN Multiplex PCR Kit for 30 to 35 cycles to amplify the CDR3 region. An 8-cycle second PCR added sample barcodes and Illumina adapters to each replicate. Pooled libraries were quantified with a QuantStudio 6 and the KAPA library quantification kit. Approximately 16 pM of pooled libraries was sequenced on an Illumina MiSeq using 156-cycle single-end reads and a 15-cycle index read. Regarding the original processing steps: VDJdb annotation flagged 1.7% of over 150,000 unique clonotypes as previously reported viral-epitope-specific. Raw reads were processed by the immunoSEQ Data Assistant and immunoSEQ Analyzer into normalized, annotated TCRB repertoires. Clonotypes were analyzed with BioAnalyzer and version 0.6.5 of the immunarch R package. Every repertoire was downsampled to the clone count of the smallest repertoire before richness was estimated. Clonotypes were categorized as expanded, contracted or novel by Fisher's exact tests, where a novel clonotype had zero frequency before treatment. Significantly changed CDR3 beta sequences were clustered with GLIPH2 using simulation_depth=1000 and kmer_min_depth=3, and CDR3s shorter than five residues were excluded. Held by TCRdb, this immuneACCESS table contains in-frame sequences only and omits some clones. Under half of the omission traces to an unresolved V gene where checked; the cause of the rest is unknown. The V and J calls and clone size were taken over from that table, and D and trimming were inferred from the DNA. The sample contains 7,000 or so clones, more than 85% of them found a single time. 16% of the sample is held by the ten biggest clonotypes.

Bulk bone marrow was analyzed without sorting T-cell subsets. TCR beta CDR3 regions were immunosequenced from bone marrow of about a dozen myelodysplastic syndrome patients before and after hypomethylating agent therapy. For longitudinal repertoire tracking, every patient provided one baseline bone marrow and two to three bone marrows collected at different post-treatment timepoints. Genomic DNA was isolated from whole bone marrow, and DNA quality was assessed with TapeStation, NanoDrop OneC and PicoGreen assays. Clipping removes 5 bases from V and 5 bases from J, with 7 as the unmatched junction base count. The germline V gene sets CDR1 to SGHNT and CDR2 to YENEEA. The CDR3 runs 16 residues from the cysteine to the phenylalanine. Left in the record is the CDR3 DNA by itself, 48 bases read in frame from the first base. As concerns this clone: Its antigen target is currently unknown. No qualities accompany the bases; no much larger clone lies one base away.

The sample here was bone marrow, taken before or after starting hypomethylating agent treatment for myelodysplastic syndrome (not recorded which). This receptor chain uses TRBV11-3 and TRBJ2-1; TRBD1 fits 12 bases in the junction. The origin of this receptor is a human donor with myelodysplastic syndrome. The CDR3 has the sequence CASSPGQGAQNNEQFF. The DNA reads as follows: TGTGCCAGCAGCCCGGGACAGGGGGCCCAAAACAATGAGCAGTTCTTC.